This T cell receptor beta chain was sequenced in a study of T cell changes during pregnancy in multiple sclerosis. Assay: immunoSEQ multiplex PCR; the TCRdb copy retains only in-frame clones and omits some. This repertoire shows about 75,000 clones, over 85% found once; its top ten account for 0.12% to 0.15%. V lost 0 bases and J lost 4, with 10 bases in between. The germline gives CDR1 SGHAT, CDR2 FQNNGV. The CDR3 consists of 15 residues. This clone was observed once. This specimen was CD4+ T cells from peripheral blood mononuclear cells, taken after pregnancy. The origin of this receptor is a female donor with multiple sclerosis, enrolled in a pregnancy study. This rearrangement joins TRBV11-2 to TRBJ2-1; TRBD2 might be the D (5 bases). CDR3 nucleotide sequence: TGTGCCAGCAGCTTAGATTGGGGAGTTTACAATGAGCAGTTCTTC. Translating gives CASSLDWGVYNEQFF.